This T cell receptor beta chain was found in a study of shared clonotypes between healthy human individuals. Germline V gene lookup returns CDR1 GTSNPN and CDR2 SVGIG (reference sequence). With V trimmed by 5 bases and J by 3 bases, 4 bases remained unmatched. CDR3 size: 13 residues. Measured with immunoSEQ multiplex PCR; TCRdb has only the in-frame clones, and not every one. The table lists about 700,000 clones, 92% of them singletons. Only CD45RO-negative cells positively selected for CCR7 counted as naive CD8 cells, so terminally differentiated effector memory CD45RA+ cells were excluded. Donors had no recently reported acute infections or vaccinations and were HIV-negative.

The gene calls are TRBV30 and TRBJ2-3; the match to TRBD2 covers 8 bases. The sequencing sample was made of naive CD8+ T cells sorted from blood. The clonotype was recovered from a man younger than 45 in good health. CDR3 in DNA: TGTGCCTGGGACCTAGCGGGTACAGATACGCAGTATTTT. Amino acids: CAWDLAGTDTQYF. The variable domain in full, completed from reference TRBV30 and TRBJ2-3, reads SQTIHQWPATLVQPVGSPLSLECTVEGTSNPNLYWYRQAAGRGLQLLFYSVGIGQISSEVPQNLSASRPQDRQFILSSKKLLLSDSGFYLCAWDLAGTDTQYFGPGTRLTVL.